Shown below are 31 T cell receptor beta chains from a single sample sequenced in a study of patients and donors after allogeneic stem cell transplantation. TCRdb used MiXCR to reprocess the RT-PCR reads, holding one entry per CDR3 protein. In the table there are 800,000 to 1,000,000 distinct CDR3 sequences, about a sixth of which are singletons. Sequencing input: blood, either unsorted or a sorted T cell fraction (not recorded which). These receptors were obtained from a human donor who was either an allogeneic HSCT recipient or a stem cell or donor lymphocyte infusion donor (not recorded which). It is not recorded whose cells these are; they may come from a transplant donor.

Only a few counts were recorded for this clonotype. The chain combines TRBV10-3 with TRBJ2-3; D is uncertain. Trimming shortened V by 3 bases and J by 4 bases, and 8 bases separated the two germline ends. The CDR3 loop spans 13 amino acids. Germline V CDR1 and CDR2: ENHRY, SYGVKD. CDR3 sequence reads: CAISDLPADTQYF. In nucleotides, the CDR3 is TGTGCCATCAGTGACCTCCCGGCAGATACGCAGTATTTT.

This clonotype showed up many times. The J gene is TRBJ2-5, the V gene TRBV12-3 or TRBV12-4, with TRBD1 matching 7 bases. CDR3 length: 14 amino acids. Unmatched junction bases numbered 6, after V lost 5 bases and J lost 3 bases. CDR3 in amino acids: CASSTSGTEETQYF. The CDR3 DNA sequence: TGTGCCAGCAGTACCTCCGGGACAGAAGAGACCCAGTACTTC.

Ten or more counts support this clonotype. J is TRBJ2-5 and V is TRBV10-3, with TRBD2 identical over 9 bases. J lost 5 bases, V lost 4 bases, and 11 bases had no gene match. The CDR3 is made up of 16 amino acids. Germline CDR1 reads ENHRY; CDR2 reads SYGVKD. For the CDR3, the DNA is TGTGCCATCAGTGGACTCCGCGGGAGGGCGTTCGAGACCCAGTACTTC. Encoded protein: CAISGLRGRAFETQYF.

Here the CDR3 reads CASSYLYRVLPHEQFF. The CDR3 coding sequence is TGTGCCAGCAGTTATCTGTACCGGGTCCTTCCCCATGAGCAGTTCTTC. J is TRBJ2-1 and V is TRBV6-5; D gene uncertain. Germline CDR1 and CDR2: MNHEY and SVGAGI. This CDR3 region has 16 residues. Trimming took off 3 bases at V and 8 bases at J, with 20 bases between the two ends.

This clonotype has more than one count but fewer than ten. CDR3 residues: CASSLVGAATYEQYF. The CDR3 DNA reads as TGTGCCAGCAGCTTAGTTGGGGCCGCTACCTACGAGCAGTACTTC. The V call is TRBV7-2, the J call TRBJ2-7; the D gene is possibly TRBD1 (5 bases). V lost 1 base and J 2 bases, leaving 12 bases between the germline ends. The CDR3 is made up of 15 amino acids. Germline V gene data show CDR1 as SGHTA and CDR2 as FQGNSA.

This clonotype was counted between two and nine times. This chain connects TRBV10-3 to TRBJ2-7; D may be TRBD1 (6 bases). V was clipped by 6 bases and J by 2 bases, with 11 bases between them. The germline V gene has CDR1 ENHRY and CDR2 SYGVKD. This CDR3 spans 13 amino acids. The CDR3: CAIRRRQAYEQYF. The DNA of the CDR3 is TGTGCCATCAGAAGAAGACAGGCCTACGAGCAGTACTTC.

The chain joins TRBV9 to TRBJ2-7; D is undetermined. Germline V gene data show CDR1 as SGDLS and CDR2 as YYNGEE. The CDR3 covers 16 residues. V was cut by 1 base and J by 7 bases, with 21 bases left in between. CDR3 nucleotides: TGTGCCAGCAGCGTAACTCCGAGCCGGTCTCTGGGGGAGCAGTACTTC. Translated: CASSVTPSRSLGEQYF.

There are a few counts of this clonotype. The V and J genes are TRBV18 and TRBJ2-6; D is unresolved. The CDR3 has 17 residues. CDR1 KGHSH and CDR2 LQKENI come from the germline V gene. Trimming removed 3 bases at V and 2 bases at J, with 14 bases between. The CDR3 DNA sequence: TGTGCCAGCTCACCCCCAAACGGCCCCGCTGGGGCCAACGTCCTGACTTTC. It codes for CASSPPNGPAGANVLTF.

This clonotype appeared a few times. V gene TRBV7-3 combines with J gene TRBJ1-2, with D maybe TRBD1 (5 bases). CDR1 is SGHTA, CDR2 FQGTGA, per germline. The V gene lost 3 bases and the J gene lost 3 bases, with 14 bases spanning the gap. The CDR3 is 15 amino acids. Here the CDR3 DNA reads TGTGCCAGCAGCTTTTTCGACAGACTCGACTATGGCTACACCTTC. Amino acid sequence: CASSFFDRLDYGYTF.

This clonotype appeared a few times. The CDR3 coding sequence is TGCAGTGCTAGAGATACGGACCCCTACGAGCAGTACTTC. Protein sequence: CSARDTDPYEQYF. The J gene is TRBJ2-7, the V gene TRBV20-1; D is unclear. Germline lookup yields CDR1 DFQATT and CDR2 SNEGSKA (reference sequence). V dropped 0 bases and J dropped 2 bases, with 8 bases sitting between them. The CDR3 has 13 residues.

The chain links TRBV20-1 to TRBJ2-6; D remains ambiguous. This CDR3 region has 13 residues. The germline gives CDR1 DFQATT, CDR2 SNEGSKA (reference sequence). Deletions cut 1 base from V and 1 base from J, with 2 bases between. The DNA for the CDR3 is TGCAGTGCTAGAGTTTCTGGGGCCAACGTCCTGACTTTC. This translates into CSARVSGANVLTF.

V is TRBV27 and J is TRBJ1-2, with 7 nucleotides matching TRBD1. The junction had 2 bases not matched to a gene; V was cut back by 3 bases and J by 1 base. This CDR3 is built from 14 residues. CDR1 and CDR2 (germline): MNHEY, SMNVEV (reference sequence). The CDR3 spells CASSLDRFNYGYTF. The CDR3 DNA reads TGTGCCAGCAGTTTGGACAGGTTTAACTATGGCTACACCTTC.

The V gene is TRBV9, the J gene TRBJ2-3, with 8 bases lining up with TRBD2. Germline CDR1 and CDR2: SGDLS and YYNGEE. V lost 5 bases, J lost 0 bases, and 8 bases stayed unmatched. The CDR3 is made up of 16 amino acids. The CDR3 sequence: CASRAPGLESTDTQYF. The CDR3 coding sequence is TGTGCCAGCAGGGCACCGGGACTAGAAAGCACAGATACGCAGTATTTT.

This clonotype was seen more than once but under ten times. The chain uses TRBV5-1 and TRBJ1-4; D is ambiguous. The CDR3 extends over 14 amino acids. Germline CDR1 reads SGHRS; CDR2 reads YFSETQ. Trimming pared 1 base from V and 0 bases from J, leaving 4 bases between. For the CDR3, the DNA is TGCGCCAGCAGCTTGTCCTCAACTAATGAAAAACTGTTTTTT. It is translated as CASSLSSTNEKLFF.

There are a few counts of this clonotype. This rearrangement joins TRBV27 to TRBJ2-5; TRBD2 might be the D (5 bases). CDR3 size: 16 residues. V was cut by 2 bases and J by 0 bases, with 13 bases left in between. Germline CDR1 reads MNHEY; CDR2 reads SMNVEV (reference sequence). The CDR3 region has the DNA TGTGCCAGCAGTTTAGTGGGAGCGCAGTACCAAGAGACCCAGTACTTC. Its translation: CASSLVGAQYQETQYF.

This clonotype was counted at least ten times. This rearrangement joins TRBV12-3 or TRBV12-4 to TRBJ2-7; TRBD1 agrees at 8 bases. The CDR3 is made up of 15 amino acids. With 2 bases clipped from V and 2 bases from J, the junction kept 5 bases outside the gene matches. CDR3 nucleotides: TGTGCCAGCAGTTTATTCGGGACAGGCCCCTACGAGCAGTACTTC. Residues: CASSLFGTGPYEQYF.

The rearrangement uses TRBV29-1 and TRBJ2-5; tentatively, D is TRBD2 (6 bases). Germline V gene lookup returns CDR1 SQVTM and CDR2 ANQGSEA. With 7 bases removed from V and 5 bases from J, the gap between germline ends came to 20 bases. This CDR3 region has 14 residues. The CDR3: CSAPGGAAGETQYF. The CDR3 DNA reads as TGCAGCGCACCCGGGGGAGCCGCCGGGGAGACCCAGTACTTC. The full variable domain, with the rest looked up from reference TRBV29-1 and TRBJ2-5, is SAVISQKPSRDICQRGTSLTIQCQVDSQVTMMFWYRQQPGQSLTLIATANQGSEATYESGFVIDKFPISRPNLTFSTLTVSNMSPEDSSIYLCSAPGGAAGETQYFGPGTRLLVL.

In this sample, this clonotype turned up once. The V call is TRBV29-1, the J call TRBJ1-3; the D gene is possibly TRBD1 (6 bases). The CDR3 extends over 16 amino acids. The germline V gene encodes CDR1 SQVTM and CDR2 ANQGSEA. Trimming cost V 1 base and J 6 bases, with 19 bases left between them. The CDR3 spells CSVEGRTASPENTIYF. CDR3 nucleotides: TGCAGCGTTGAAGGCCGGACAGCCTCCCCTGAAAACACCATATATTTT.

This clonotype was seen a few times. CDR3 region: CASSFRTGVGEKLFF. The CDR3 bases are TGTGCCAGCAGTTTTCGAACAGGGGTGGGGGAAAAACTGTTTTTT. V is TRBV12-3 or TRBV12-4 and J is TRBJ1-4, with TRBD1 matching over 7 bases. V was pared by 3 bases and J by 8 bases, with 9 bases of the junction left unmatched. This CDR3 is built from 15 residues.

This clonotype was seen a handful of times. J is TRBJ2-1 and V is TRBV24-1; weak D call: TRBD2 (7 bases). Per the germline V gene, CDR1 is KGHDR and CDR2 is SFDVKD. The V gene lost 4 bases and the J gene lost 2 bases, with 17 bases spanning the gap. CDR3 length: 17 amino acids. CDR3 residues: CATSDTPPGGAYNEQFF. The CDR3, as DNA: TGTGCCACCAGTGACACTCCCCCGGGGGGCGCCTACAATGAGCAGTTCTTC.

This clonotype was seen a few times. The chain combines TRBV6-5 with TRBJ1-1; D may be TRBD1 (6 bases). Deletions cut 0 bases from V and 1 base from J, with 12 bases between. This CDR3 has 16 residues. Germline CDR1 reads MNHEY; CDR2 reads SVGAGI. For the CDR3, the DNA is TGTGCCAGCAGTTACTCGAATGCGGGGGCGAACACTGAAGCTTTCTTT. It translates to CASSYSNAGANTEAFF.

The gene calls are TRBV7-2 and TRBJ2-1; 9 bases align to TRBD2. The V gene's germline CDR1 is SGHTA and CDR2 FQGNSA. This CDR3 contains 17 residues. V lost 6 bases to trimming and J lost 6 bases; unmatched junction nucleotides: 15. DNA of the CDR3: TGTGCCAGCAGTGAAGTGATCAGCGGGGGGAAGGGCAATGAGCAGTTCTTC. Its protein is CASSEVISGGKGNEQFF. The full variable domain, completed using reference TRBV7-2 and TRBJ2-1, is GAGVSQSPSNKVTEKGKDVELRCDPISGHTALYWYRQSLGQGLEFLIYFQGNSAPDKSGLPSDRFSAERTGGSVSTLTIQRTQQEDSAVYLCASSEVISGGKGNEQFFGPGTRLTVL.

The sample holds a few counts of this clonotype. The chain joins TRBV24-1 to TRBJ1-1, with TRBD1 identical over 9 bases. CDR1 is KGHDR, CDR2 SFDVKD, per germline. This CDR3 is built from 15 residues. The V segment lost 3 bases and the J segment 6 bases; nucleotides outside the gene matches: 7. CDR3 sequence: CATSDPTGGWPEAFF. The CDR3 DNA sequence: TGTGCCACCAGTGATCCAACAGGGGGCTGGCCTGAAGCTTTCTTT.

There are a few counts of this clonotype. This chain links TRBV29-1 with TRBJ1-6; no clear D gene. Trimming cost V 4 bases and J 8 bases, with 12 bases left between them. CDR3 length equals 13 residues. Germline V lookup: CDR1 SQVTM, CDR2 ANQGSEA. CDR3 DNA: TGCAGCGTTGGTCACTCGACCGATTCACCCCTCCACTTT. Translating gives CSVGHSTDSPLHF. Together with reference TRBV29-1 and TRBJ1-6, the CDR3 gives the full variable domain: SAVISQKPSRDICQRGTSLTIQCQVDSQVTMMFWYRQQPGQSLTLIATANQGSEATYESGFVIDKFPISRPNLTFSTLTVSNMSPEDSSIYLCSVGHSTDSPLHFGNGTRLTVT.

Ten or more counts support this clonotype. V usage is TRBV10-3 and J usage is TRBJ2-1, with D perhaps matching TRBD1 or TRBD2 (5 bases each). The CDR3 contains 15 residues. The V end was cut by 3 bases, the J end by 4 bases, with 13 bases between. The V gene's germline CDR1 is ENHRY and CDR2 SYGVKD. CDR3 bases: TGTGCCATCAGTGATGGGACGGTTAGTTACAATGAGCAGTTCTTC. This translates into CAISDGTVSYNEQFF.

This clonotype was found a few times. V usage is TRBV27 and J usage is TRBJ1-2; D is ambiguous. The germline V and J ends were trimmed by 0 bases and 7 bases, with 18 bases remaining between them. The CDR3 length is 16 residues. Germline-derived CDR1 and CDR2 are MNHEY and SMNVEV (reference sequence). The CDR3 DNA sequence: TGTGCCAGCAGTTTATCGCGCGGAGGCCCCGTGAGTGGCTACACCTTC. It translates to CASSLSRGGPVSGYTF.

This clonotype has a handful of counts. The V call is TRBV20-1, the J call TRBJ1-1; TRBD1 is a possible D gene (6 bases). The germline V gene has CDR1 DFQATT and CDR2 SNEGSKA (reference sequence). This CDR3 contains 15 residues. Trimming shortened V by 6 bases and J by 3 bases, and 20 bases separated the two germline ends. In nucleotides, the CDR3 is TGCAGTGCGGAACGGTACAGGGCGGAGGACACTGAAGCTTTCTTT. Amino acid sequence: CSAERYRAEDTEAFF.

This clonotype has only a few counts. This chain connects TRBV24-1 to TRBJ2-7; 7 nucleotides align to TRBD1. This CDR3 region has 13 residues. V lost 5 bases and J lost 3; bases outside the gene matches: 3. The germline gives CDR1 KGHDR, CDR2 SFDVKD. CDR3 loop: CATSGTGVYEQYF. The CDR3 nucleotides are TGTGCCACCAGTGGCACAGGGGTCTACGAGCAGTACTTC.

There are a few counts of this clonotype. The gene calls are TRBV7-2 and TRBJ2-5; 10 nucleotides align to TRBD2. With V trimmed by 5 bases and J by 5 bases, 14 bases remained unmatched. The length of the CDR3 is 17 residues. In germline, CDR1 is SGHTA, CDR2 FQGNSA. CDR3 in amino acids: CASSMGTSVFPGETQYF. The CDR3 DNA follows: TGTGCCAGCAGCATGGGGACTAGCGTCTTCCCGGGGGAGACCCAGTACTTC.

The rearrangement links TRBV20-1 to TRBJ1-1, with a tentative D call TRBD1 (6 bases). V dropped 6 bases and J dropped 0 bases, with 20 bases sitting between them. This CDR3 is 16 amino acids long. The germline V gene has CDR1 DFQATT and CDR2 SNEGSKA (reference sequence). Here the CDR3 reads CSAWRAGAPMNTEAFF. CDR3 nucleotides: TGCAGTGCATGGAGGGCAGGGGCCCCCATGAACACTGAAGCTTTCTTT.

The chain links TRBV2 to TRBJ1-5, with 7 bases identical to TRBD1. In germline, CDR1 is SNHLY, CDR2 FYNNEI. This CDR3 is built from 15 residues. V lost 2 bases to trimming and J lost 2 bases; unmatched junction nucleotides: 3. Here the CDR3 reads CASSEQGQRNQPQHF. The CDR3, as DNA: TGTGCCAGCAGTGAACAGGGACAGCGCAATCAGCCCCAGCATTTT.